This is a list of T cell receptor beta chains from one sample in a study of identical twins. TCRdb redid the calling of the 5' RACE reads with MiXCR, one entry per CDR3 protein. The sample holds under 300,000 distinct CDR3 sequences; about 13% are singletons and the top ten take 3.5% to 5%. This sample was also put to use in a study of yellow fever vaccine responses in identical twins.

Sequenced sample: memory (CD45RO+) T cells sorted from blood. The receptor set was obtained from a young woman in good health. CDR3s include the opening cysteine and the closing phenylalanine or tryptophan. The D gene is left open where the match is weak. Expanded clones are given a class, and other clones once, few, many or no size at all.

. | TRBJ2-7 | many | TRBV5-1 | CASSLGGRTYEQYF | TGCGCCAGCAGCTTGGGAGGCAGAACCTACGAGCAGTACTTC
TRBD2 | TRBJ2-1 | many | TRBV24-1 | CATSDPGGRLPYNEQFF | TGTGCCACCAGTGACCCGGGAGGGCGGCTTCCCTACAATGAGCAGTTCTTC
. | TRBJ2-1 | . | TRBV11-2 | CASSLEVRYNEQFF | TGTGCCAGCAGCTTAGAAGTTAGATACAATGAGCAGTTCTTC
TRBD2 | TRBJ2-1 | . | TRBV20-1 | CSASPSGRALNEQFF | TGCAGTGCCTCCCCGAGCGGGAGGGCCCTCAATGAGCAGTTCTTC
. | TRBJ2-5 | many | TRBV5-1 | CASRQGSQETQYF | TGCGCCAGCAGACAGGGTTCCCAAGAGACCCAGTACTTC
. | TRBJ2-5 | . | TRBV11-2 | CASSWDGAETQYF | TGTGCCAGCAGCTGGGACGGAGCAGAGACCCAGTACTTC
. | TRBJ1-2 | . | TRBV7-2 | CASRPDLSSSSYTF | TGTGCCAGCCGTCCAGACTTGAGCAGCTCCAGCTACACCTTC
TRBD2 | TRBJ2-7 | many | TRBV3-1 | CASSPGLALDEQYF | TGTGCCAGCAGCCCGGGACTAGCCCTAGACGAGCAGTACTTC
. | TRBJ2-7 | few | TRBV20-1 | CSARRTGTYEQYF | TGCAGTGCTAGACGTACCGGAACCTACGAGCAGTACTTC
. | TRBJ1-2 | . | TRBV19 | CASFTGGVNYGYTF | TGTGCCAGTTTTACCGGGGGCGTAAACTATGGCTACACCTTC
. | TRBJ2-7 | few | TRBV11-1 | CASSLARGTQTYEQYF | TGTGCCAGCAGCTTAGCGCGAGGGACACAAACCTACGAGCAGTACTTC
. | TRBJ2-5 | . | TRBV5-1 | CASSQKGETQYF | TGCGCCAGCAGCCAAAAGGGGGAGACCCAGTACTTC
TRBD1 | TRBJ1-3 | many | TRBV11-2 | CASSFRDREKGGNTIYF | TGTGCCAGCAGCTTTAGAGACAGGGAAAAGGGAGGAAACACCATATATTTT
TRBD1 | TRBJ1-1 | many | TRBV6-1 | CASSEGAGGSTEAFF | TGTGCCAGCAGTGAAGGGGCAGGGGGAAGCACTGAAGCTTTCTTT
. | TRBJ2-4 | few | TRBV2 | CASSEARTANIQYF | TGTGCCAGCAGTGAAGCTCGGACAGCAAACATTCAGTACTTC
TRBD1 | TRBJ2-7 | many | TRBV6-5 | CASSYSETGGYEQYF | TGTGCCAGCAGTTACTCGGAGACAGGGGGCTACGAGCAGTACTTC
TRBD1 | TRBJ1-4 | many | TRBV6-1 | CASKPGTAGGKLFF | TGTGCCAGCAAACCAGGGACAGCAGGTGGAAAACTGTTTTTT
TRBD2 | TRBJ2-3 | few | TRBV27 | CASRQTSVPGRDTQYF | TGTGCCAGCAGGCAAACTAGCGTCCCCGGGAGGGATACGCAGTATTTT
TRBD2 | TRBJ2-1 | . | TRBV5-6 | CASSLGLAGVGEQFF | TGTGCCAGCAGCTTGGGACTAGCGGGAGTGGGTGAGCAGTTCTTC
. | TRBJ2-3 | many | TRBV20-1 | CSASPRLGDTQYF | TGCAGTGCTAGCCCCCGGCTAGGAGATACGCAGTATTTT
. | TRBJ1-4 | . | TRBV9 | CASSAYGAPNEKLFF | TGTGCCAGCAGCGCATACGGGGCCCCAAATGAAAAACTGTTTTTT
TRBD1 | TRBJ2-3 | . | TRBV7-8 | CASSLASTGQGTDTQYF | TGTGCCAGCAGCTTAGCGTCGACGGGACAGGGAACAGATACGCAGTATTTT
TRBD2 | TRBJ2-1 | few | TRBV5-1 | CASSLAFSGRAGHEQFF | TGCGCCAGCAGCTTGGCCTTTAGCGGGAGGGCCGGTCATGAGCAGTTCTTC
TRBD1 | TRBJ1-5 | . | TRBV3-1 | CASSPGTGVSQPQHF | TGTGCCAGCAGCCCCGGGACAGGGGTCAGTCAGCCCCAGCATTTT
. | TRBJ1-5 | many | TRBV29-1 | CSVAEGDNQPQHF | TGCAGCGTTGCCGAGGGGGACAATCAGCCCCAGCATTTT
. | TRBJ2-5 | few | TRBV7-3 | CASSSRGGRQETQYF | TGTGCCAGCAGCTCCAGGGGGGGGAGACAAGAGACCCAGTACTTC